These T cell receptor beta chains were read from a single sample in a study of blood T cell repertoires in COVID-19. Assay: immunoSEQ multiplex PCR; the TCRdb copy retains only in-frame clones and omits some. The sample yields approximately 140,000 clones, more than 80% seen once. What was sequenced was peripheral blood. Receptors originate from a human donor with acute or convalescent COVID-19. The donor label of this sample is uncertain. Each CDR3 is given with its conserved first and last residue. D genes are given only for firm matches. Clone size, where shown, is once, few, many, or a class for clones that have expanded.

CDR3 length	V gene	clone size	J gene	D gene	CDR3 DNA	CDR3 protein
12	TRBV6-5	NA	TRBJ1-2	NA	TGTGCCAGCAGTACCCCACCTAGGGGCTACACCTTC	CASSTPPRGYTF
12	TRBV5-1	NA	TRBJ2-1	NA	TGCGCCAGCAGAGAAACGGACAATGAGCAGTTCTTC	CASRETDNEQFF
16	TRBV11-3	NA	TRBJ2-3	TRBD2	TGTGCCAGCAGCTTAGGACGCGGGGGGGCCATAGATACGCAGTATTTT	CASSLGRGGAIDTQYF
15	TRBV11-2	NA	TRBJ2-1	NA	TGTGCCAGCAGCTTGATCGGGGGGCTTTACAATGAGCAGTTCTTC	CASSLIGGLYNEQFF
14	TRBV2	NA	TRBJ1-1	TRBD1	TGTGCCAGCAGTCCCAGGACAGGGGGCGCTGAAGCTTTCTTT	CASSPRTGGAEAFF
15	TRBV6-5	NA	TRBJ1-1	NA	TGTGCCAGCAGTTACTCGAGCAGGCGCAACACTGAAGCTTTCTTT	CASSYSSRRNTEAFF
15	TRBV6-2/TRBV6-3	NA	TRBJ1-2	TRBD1	TGTGCCAGCAGTTACTCGACAGGGCGAGGGTATGGCTACACCTTC	CASSYSTGRGYGYTF
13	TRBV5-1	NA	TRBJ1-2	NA	TGCGCCAGCAGCTTGATGGGGCTTAGCGGCTACACCTTC	CASSLMGLSGYTF
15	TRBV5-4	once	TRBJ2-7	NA	TGTGCCAGCAGCTTGGCCGTAGGGCAGGGGTACGAGCAGTACTTC	CASSLAVGQGYEQYF
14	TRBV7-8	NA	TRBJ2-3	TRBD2	TGTGCCAGCAGCCCGGGACTATCTACAGATACGCAGTATTTT	CASSPGLSTDTQYF